A single sample gave rise to the 8 T cell receptor beta chains below, sequenced in a study of T cell repertoires in cytomegalovirus infection. One entry per CDR3 protein, called by TCRdb with MiXCR from the reads. The data hold about 260,000 distinct CDR3 sequences, with roughly 13% observed a single time. The sample taken for sequencing was PBMCs. All receptors come from a human donor in good health (CMV status not recorded). Some clones in this sample may be carry-over from other donors' samples.

This chain links TRBV5-5 with TRBJ2-1; no clear D gene. This CDR3 has 14 amino acids. Trimming left V 2 bases short and J 7 bases short, with 13 bases between. The germline CDR1 and CDR2 sequences are SGHKS and YYEKEE (reference sequence). The CDR3 DNA reads TGTGCCAGCAGCTTAGGCAGGCTGGTGAATGAGCAGTTCTTC. Translating gives CASSLGRLVNEQFF.

In this sample, this clonotype turned up many times. The V gene is TRBV28, the J gene TRBJ1-1, with 7 bases that match TRBD1. CDR3 length: 17 amino acids. Per germline, CDR1 MDHEN and CDR2 SYDVKM. The J segment lost 0 bases and the V segment lost 5 bases, leaving 12 bases of the junction unmatched. The CDR3 sequence is CASSLPPGGRMNTEAFF. CDR3 DNA: TGTGCCAGCAGTCTTCCTCCAGGGGGGAGGATGAACACTGAAGCTTTCTTT. The whole variable domain, filled in from reference TRBV28 and TRBJ1-1, reads DVKVTQSSRYLVKRTGEKVFLECVQDMDHENMFWYRQDPGLGLRLIYFSYDVKMKEKGDIPEGYSVSREKKERFSLILESASTNQTSMYLCASSLPPGGRMNTEAFFGQGTRLTVV.

The rearrangement uses TRBV25-1 and TRBJ1-1, with D tentatively TRBD1 (6 bases). The CDR3 loop spans 14 amino acids. Trimming cost V 3 bases and J 5 bases, with 13 bases left between them. Germline lookup yields CDR1 MGHDK and CDR2 SYGVNS. CDR3 residues: CASSDNQGWTEAFF. CDR3 DNA: TGTGCCAGCAGTGATAATCAGGGGTGGACTGAAGCTTTCTTT.

This clonotype has at least ten counts. The chain uses TRBV28 and TRBJ1-4, with D tentatively TRBD1 (6 bases). V lost 7 bases, J lost 8 bases, and 8 bases lay in between. The CDR3 runs to 11 residues. CDR1 is MDHEN, CDR2 SYDVKM, per germline. The CDR3 DNA sequence: TGTGCCAGCAAGGGGGGGGAAAAACTGTTTTTT. Translation: CASKGGEKLFF.

This clonotype turned up a few times. The chain carries TRBV12-3 or TRBV12-4 and TRBJ1-3; D is ambiguous. Trimming removed 3 bases at V and 4 bases at J, with 10 bases between. This CDR3 has 14 residues. The CDR3 spells CASSFAGLGNTIYF. In DNA, the CDR3 is TGTGCCAGCAGTTTCGCCGGTCTGGGAAACACCATATATTTT.

The sample holds a few counts of this clonotype. A much larger clone lies one base from this, so it may be a read error. The chain couples TRBV7-3 to TRBJ2-3; D is uncertain. Germline-derived CDR1 and CDR2 are SGHTA and FQGTGA. This CDR3 is built from 14 residues. V was pared by 1 base and J by 0 bases, with 5 bases between. This CDR3 reads CASSLIGSTDTQYF. For the CDR3, the DNA is TGTGCCAGCAGCTTAATAGGGAGCACAGATACGCAGTATTTT.

This clonotype occurred a few times. The chain carries TRBV12-3 or TRBV12-4 and TRBJ2-7; D not certain. The CDR3 covers 12 residues. Between the trimmed V and J ends, which lost 7 bases and 0 bases, there was a span of 7 bases. The CDR3 sequence: CASTGSSYEQYF. In DNA, the CDR3 is TGTGCCAGCACGGGCAGCTCCTACGAGCAGTACTTC.

There are many counts of this clonotype. The V and J genes are TRBV5-1 and TRBJ2-5; D could derive from TRBD1 or TRBD2 (5 bases each). V was shortened by 0 bases and J by 4 bases, with 16 bases between the two germline ends. The germline gives CDR1 SGHRS, CDR2 YFSETQ. This CDR3 region has 16 residues. CDR3 in amino acids: CASSLVGPTGPETQYF. The CDR3 DNA reads as TGCGCCAGCAGCTTGGTAGGCCCCACGGGGCCAGAGACCCAGTACTTC.